One sample yielded the 27 T cell receptor beta chains listed below, sequenced in a study of T cells in localized non-small cell lung cancer. Assay used: immunoSEQ multiplex PCR; TCRdb lists only in-frame clones, some missing. The sample lists 4,000 to 4,500 clones, around 40% occurring once. This material consisted of lung tumor tissue, taken before any cancer treatment. The source is a woman between 40 and 69 years old with stage I lung adenocarcinoma.

This clone is termed medium-sized. The chain links TRBV11-3 to TRBJ2-1; 8 bases match TRBD1. CDR1 SGHNT and CDR2 YENEEA come from the germline V gene. Trimming at V came to 1 base and at J to 5 bases, leaving 7 bases not matched to a gene. This CDR3 spans 16 amino acids. As DNA, the CDR3 is TGTGCCAGCAGCTTAGGTTGGACAGGGCGTAACAATGAGCAGTTCTTC. As protein: CASSLGWTGRNNEQFF. Based on the CDR3 plus reference TRBV11-3 and TRBJ2-1, the full variable domain is EAGVVQSPRYKIIEKKQPVAFWCNPISGHNTLYWYLQNLGQGPELLIRYENEEAVDDSQLPKDRFSAERLKGVDSTLKIQPAELGDSAVYLCASSLGWTGRNNEQFFGPGTRLTVL.

This clone has more than one count but fewer than ten. The chain carries TRBV30 and TRBJ1-5, with TRBD1 matching 7 bases. Germline V gives CDR1 GTSNPN, CDR2 SVGIG (reference sequence). The CDR3 loop spans 13 amino acids. Trimming at V came to 4 bases and at J to 5 bases, leaving 5 bases not matched to a gene. The CDR3 protein is CAWTRQGDQPQHF. The CDR3 region has the DNA TGTGCCTGGACTCGACAGGGCGATCAGCCCCAGCATTTT.

The rearrangement links TRBV6-4 to TRBJ1-5, with D uncertain. This CDR3 contains 15 residues. Trimming pared 5 bases from V and 3 bases from J, leaving 14 bases between. CDR1 and CDR2 from the germline V gene are MRHNA and SNTAGT. CDR3: CASSYPPSDNQPQHF. The CDR3 DNA reads as TGTGCCAGCAGTTACCCCCCCAGTGACAATCAGCCCCAGCATTTT.

Only one count was recorded for this clone. V and J are TRBV19 and TRBJ2-2; tentatively, D is TRBD1 (6 bases). Germline V gene lookup returns CDR1 LNHDA and CDR2 SQIVND (reference sequence). This CDR3 contains 15 residues. Trimming shortened V by 7 bases and J by 2 bases, and 14 bases separated the two germline ends. CDR3 protein: CASMGRGPNTGELFF. The CDR3 DNA is TGTGCCAGTATGGGCAGGGGTCCTAACACCGGGGAGCTGTTTTTT.

This clone was seen once. The chain links TRBV28 to TRBJ1-5; D is ambiguous. Germline loops: CDR1 MDHEN, CDR2 SYDVKM. The CDR3 spans 14 residues. Trimming pared 5 bases from V and 7 bases from J, leaving 15 bases between. The CDR3 DNA reads TGTGCCAGCAGTCCATGGCCCCCCACGCAGCCCCAGCATTTT. Translation gives CASSPWPPTQPQHF.

This clone was detected a few times. CDR3 sequence: CASTPPPGNEQFF. CDR3 nucleotides: TGTGCCAGCACCCCTCCCCCCGGCAATGAGCAGTTCTTC. The chain has TRBV6-8 and TRBJ2-1; D not certain. The CDR3 has 13 amino acids. Germline loops: CDR1 MNHGY, CDR2 SAAAGT. Trimming took 7 bases from V and 6 from J, leaving 13 bases between them.

This clone is labeled medium-sized. The chain links TRBV11-3 to TRBJ2-1; TRBD1 aligns across 8 bases. The CDR3 has 15 amino acids. Trimming cost V 4 bases and J 4 bases; bases outside gene matches: 6. Germline V gives CDR1 SGHNT, CDR2 YENEEA. The CDR3 region has the DNA TGTGCCAGCAGCTGGGGGACAGGAACATACAATGAGCAGTTCTTC. Its translation is CASSWGTGTYNEQFF.

The V and J genes are TRBV6-8 and TRBJ2-7; D may be TRBD2 (6 bases). V was shortened by 7 bases and J by 2 bases, with 9 bases between the two germline ends. Germline V gene data show CDR1 as MNHGY and CDR2 as SAAAGT. CDR3 length equals 12 residues. CDR3 sequence: CASNSGPYEQYF. The CDR3, as DNA: TGTGCCAGCAATAGCGGCCCCTACGAGCAGTACTTC.

This chain's CDR3 is CASSPVPNTEAFF. Written as DNA, the CDR3 is TGTGCCAGCTCACCGGTTCCGAACACTGAAGCTTTCTTT. This chain joins TRBV18 and TRBJ1-1; D uncertain. Deletions cut 3 bases from V and 1 base from J, with 6 bases between. CDR1 and CDR2 from the germline V gene are KGHSH and LQKENI. This CDR3 contains 13 residues.

This chain uses TRBV19 with TRBJ2-1, with 10 bases aligning to TRBD2. Trimming removed 6 bases from V and 6 bases from J; junction bases left unmatched: 8. There are 15 residues in the CDR3. Germline V gene lookup returns CDR1 LNHDA and CDR2 SQIVND (reference sequence). Here the CDR3 reads CASRKAGGPINEQFF. In DNA, the CDR3 is TGTGCCAGTAGGAAAGCGGGAGGGCCAATCAATGAGCAGTTCTTC.

The V and J genes are TRBV28 and TRBJ1-5; D is uncertain. The V end was cut by 6 bases, the J end by 7 bases, with 13 bases between. This CDR3 is 13 amino acids long. Germline CDR1 MDHEN, CDR2 SYDVKM. CDR3 nucleotide sequence: TGTGCCAGCAGGAGGAGGGAAAGCCAGCCCCAGCATTTT. It specifies CASRRRESQPQHF.

This clone was recorded only once. The rearrangement links TRBV5-1 to TRBJ2-3; 9 bases map to TRBD1. The junction had 15 bases not matched to a gene; V was cut back by 1 base and J by 0 bases. The CDR3 extends over 20 amino acids. The V gene's germline CDR1 is SGHRS and CDR2 YFSETQ. The CDR3, as DNA: TGCGCCAGCAGCTTGTTCGGACAGGGGATTGGGGCGGGCAGCACAGATACGCAGTATTTT. Amino acid sequence: CASSLFGQGIGAGSTDTQYF.

This sequence joins TRBV29-1 and TRBJ2-2; D call uncertain. V lost 3 bases and J lost 4, with 6 bases in between. The V gene's germline CDR1 is SQVTM and CDR2 ANQGSEA. The CDR3 extends over 12 amino acids. The CDR3 protein is CSVEDVTGELFF. The DNA for the CDR3 is TGCAGCGTTGAGGACGTCACCGGGGAGCTGTTTTTT.

The J gene is TRBJ2-1, the V gene TRBV16, with 8 bases lining up with TRBD2. The germline gives CDR1 KGHSY, CDR2 FQNENV. The CDR3 length is 12 residues. Trimming removed 4 bases from V and 7 bases from J; junction bases left unmatched: 0. CDR3 nucleotide sequence: TGTGCCAGCAGCCCGGGAGGGAATGAGCAGTTCTTC. Residues: CASSPGGNEQFF.

On this clone itself: At one of its ends the junction is not consistent with the germline gene, which may arise from a read error. This rearrangement joins TRBV7-4 to TRBJ2-2, with 7 bases aligning to TRBD1. CDR3 length equals 16 residues. The V gene's germline CDR1 is SGHVT and CDR2 SQSDAQ. The CDR3 DNA is TGTGCCAGCAGCAACCACGACAGGGCCCGGGCCGGGAAGCTGTTTTTT. Protein: CASSNHDRARAGKLFF. Full variable domain (outside the CDR3, taken from reference TRBV7-4 and TRBJ2-2): GAGVSQSPRYKVAKRGRDVALRCDSISGHVTLYWYRQTLGQGSEVLTYSQSDAQRDKSGRPSGRFSAERPERSVSTLKIQRTEQGDSAVYLCASSNHDRARAGKLFFGEGSRLTVL.

The table lists this clone with a few counts. The chain joins TRBV7-4 to TRBJ2-2; no definite D call. Germline V gives CDR1 SGHVT, CDR2 SQSDAQ. V was clipped by 3 bases and J by 7 bases, with 12 bases between them. The CDR3 sequence is 14 residues long. This CDR3 is CASSLTSGGGELFF. Here the CDR3 DNA reads TGTGCCAGCAGCTTGACAAGTGGCGGCGGGGAGCTGTTTTTT.

On this clone: The junction differs from germline at one of its ends, possibly a read error. This rearrangement joins TRBV14 to TRBJ1-2; 7 bases fit TRBD1. The CDR3 loop spans 17 amino acids. Germline CDR1 SGHDN, CDR2 FVKESK. The CDR3: CASSQAGSGTANYGYTF. CDR3 coding DNA: TGTGCCAGCAGCCAAGCAGGCTCCGGGACAGCTAACTATGGCTAYACCTTC.

The J gene is TRBJ2-7, the V gene TRBV28, with TRBD1 matching 8 bases. The V and J ends lost 5 bases and 4 bases, in that order; junction bases with no gene match: 4. This CDR3 region has 13 residues. The V gene's germline CDR1 is MDHEN and CDR2 SYDVKM. CDR3 DNA sequence: TGTGCCAGCAGTCGGGACAGGCGGTACGAGCAGTACTTC. Amino acids: CASSRDRRYEQYF.

This chain uses TRBV6-8 with TRBJ1-3; D is uncertain. V was pared by 6 bases and J by 4 bases, with 7 bases between. Germline values: CDR1 MNHGY, CDR2 SAAAGT. The CDR3 loop spans 12 amino acids. The CDR3 DNA follows: TGTGCCAGCAGGAACACCGGAAACACCATATATTTT. Translated, it gives CASRNTGNTIYF.

The chain recombines TRBV6-8 with TRBJ2-1; 8 bases are shared with TRBD2. CDR3 length equals 13 residues. With 7 bases clipped from V and 9 bases from J, the junction kept 8 bases outside the gene matches. Germline loops: CDR1 MNHGY, CDR2 SAAAGT. CDR3 region: CASTLGLAGEQFF. The CDR3 DNA reads as TGTGCCAGCACCCTAGGACTAGCTGGTGAGCAGTTCTTC.

The table lists this clone with a few counts. The gene calls are TRBV4-1 and TRBJ2-2, with D tentatively TRBD2 (6 bases). CDR3 length equals 17 residues. V shed 3 bases and J shed 3 bases, with 17 bases lying between them. Germline CDR1 reads MGHRA; CDR2 reads YSYEKL. The CDR3 DNA follows: TGCGCCAGCAGCCAGTCGGATTTAGCGGTGTACACCGGGGAGCTGTTTTTT. Amino acids: CASSQSDLAVYTGELFF.

The chain is built from TRBV28 and TRBJ1-2, with D uncertain. CDR1 is MDHEN and CDR2 is SYDVKM in the germline V gene. This CDR3 is 15 amino acids long. V was clipped by 3 bases and J by 7 bases, with 18 bases between them. The CDR3 sequence is CASSLVNLGSGGYTF. CDR3 nucleotide sequence: TGTGCCAGCAGTTTGGTCAACCTTGGGAGTGGTGGCTACACCTTC.

The chain combines TRBV5-1 with TRBJ2-3; D possibly corresponds to TRBD1 (6 bases). V dropped 1 base and J dropped 1 base, with 10 bases sitting between them. Germline V gene data show CDR1 as SGHRS and CDR2 as YFSETQ. The CDR3 covers 15 residues. CDR3: CASSLSGGGTDTQYF. The CDR3 coding sequence is TGCGCCAGCAGCTTGTCTGGGGGCGGCACAGATACGCAGTATTTT.

The rearrangement uses TRBV29-1 and TRBJ2-4, with 13 bases aligning to TRBD2. The V segment lost 1 base and the J segment 8 bases; nucleotides outside the gene matches: 2. This CDR3 region has 14 residues. The germline V gene encodes CDR1 SQVTM and CDR2 ANQGSEA. This chain's CDR3 is CSVEGTSGSDIQYF. The CDR3 nucleotides read TGCAGCGTTGAAGGGACTAGCGGGAGCGACATTCAGTACTTC.

Note on this clone: An uncertain or unread base leads to its residue being written X. The end of the TCRdb CDR3 is not reached, since the read stops 6 residues before it. The rearrangement uses TRBV5-1 and TRBJ2-7. Germline V gives CDR1 SGHRS, CDR2 YFSETQ. There are 15 residues in the CDR3. CDR3 DNA (partial): TGCGCCAGCAGCTGGACCCCGGMCAGG. This gives the protein CASSWTPXR. The entire CDR3 protein reads CASSWTPXRGGEQYF.

This rearrangement joins TRBV30 to TRBJ1-1; D is ambiguous. V lost 1 base and J lost 0, with 15 bases in between. This CDR3 is built from 16 residues. Germline assignment: CDR1 GTSNPN and CDR2 SVGIG (reference sequence). CDR3 sequence: CAWSDPKVLMNTEAFF. CDR3 coding DNA: TGTGCCTGGAGTGACCCTAAAGTTCTCATGAACACTGAAGCTTTCTTT. The whole variable domain, remainder taken from reference TRBV30 and TRBJ1-1, is SQTIHQWPATLVQPVGSPLSLECTVEGTSNPNLYWYRQAAGRGLQLLFYSVGIGQISSEVPQNLSASRPQDRQFILSSKKLLLSDSGFYLCAWSDPKVLMNTEAFFGQGTRLTVV.

This sequence joins TRBV9 and TRBJ2-5; 8 bases map to TRBD2. Germline loops: CDR1 SGDLS, CDR2 YYNGEE. V was clipped by 4 bases and J by 2 bases; unmatched bases: 4. The length of the CDR3 is 14 residues. The CDR3, as DNA: TGTGCCAGCAGCCCCTCTAGCGGGCAAGAGACCCAGTACTTC. It encodes CASSPSSGQETQYF.